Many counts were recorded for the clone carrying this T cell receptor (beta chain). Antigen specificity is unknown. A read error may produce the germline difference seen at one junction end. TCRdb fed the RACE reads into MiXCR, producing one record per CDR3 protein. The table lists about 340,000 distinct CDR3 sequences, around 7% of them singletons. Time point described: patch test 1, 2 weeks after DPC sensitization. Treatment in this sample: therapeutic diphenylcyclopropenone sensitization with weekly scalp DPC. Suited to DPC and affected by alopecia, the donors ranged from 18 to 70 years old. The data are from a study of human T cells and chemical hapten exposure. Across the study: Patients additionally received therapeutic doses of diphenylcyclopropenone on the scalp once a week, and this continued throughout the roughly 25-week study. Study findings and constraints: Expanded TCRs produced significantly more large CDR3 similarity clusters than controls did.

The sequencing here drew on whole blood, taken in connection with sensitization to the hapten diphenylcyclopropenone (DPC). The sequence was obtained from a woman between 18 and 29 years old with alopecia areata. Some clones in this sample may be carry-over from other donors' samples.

The CDR3 DNA reads as TGTGCCAGCAGCCGGGGACAGGGCCCGAACACTGAAGCTTTCTTT. It is translated as CASSRGQGPNTEAFF. The chain uses TRBV4-1 and TRBJ1-1; 9 positions match TRBD1. Germline-derived CDR1 and CDR2 are MGHRA and YSYEKL. The CDR3 loop spans 15 amino acids.